This TCR beta chain derives from a study of T cells after yellow fever vaccination (dated by TCRdb to about 2019). Looking at the study overall: Libraries from fractions with low cell numbers were prepared with the SMART-Seq v4 Ultra Low Input RNA kit. Blood was drawn at multiple timepoints before and after primary and secondary immunization, with bulk PBMC replicates and cell subsets isolated. Two healthy male donors, one aged 18 to 30 and one aged 30 to 40 years, made up the cohort. Bulk TCR alpha and beta repertoires were sequenced longitudinally to track T-cell clones before and after primary and booster YFV17D yellow fever vaccination.

This clonotype was seen more than once but under ten times. Which antigen it targets is not known. No much larger clonotype is one base removed from it; base qualities were not supplied. What the authors observed across the whole study: The study included only two donors, which limits how far the findings can be generalized. Compared with the primary T-cell response, the secondary T-cell response was weaker but faster, peaking on day 5 rather than day 15. FACS-sorted repertoires could contain abundant contaminating clonotypes from the bulk population, so computational filtering was required. Most clones expanded after primary vaccination (almost 97% of CD4 and 88% of CD8) were re-detected after the booster, suggesting that broad memory maintenance occurred. A small fraction of clonotypes appeared in both the CD4 and CD8 compartments, likely as a result of convergent recombination.

The meaning of the sample's treatment or condition label: live attenuated yellow fever vaccine strain. PBMCs were isolated from peripheral blood using a standard Ficoll-Paque protocol. CD4 and CD8 T-cell fractions were isolated with Dynabeads CD4 and CD8 positive selection kits. TriZol was used to extract RNA from bulk PBMCs, from CD4 and CD8 fractions, and from dextramer-positive and dextramer-negative fractions. Reads for this sample came from an Illumina NovaSeq 6000. TCR cDNA was made using 5'RACE template switching, a step that added a universal primer site and unique molecular identifiers. Priming for cDNA synthesis came from both the TCR alpha and TCR beta constant segments. Library amplification used two PCR steps, and the second PCR step added sample barcodes and sequencing adapters. Sequencing of libraries was performed on Illumina HiSeq 2500 (2x100 bp) or NovaSeq (2x150 bp). The study's processing was this. MIGEC was used to demultiplex reads and collapse the reads into UMI consensus sequences, and MiXCR was used for V(D)J alignment. Using edgeR on replicate PBMC samples, clonotypes were called vaccine-responding if FDR was below 0.01 and the log2 fold change was above 5 up to day 15. Each bulk clonotype received a CD4 or CD8 identity based on whether the sequenced CD4 or CD8 repertoire contained that clonotype at higher abundance. The public reads were reprocessed in TCRdb via fastp at Q25 and MiXCR, keeping in-frame beta chains. Each entry merges the rows of one CDR3 protein and shows their most common DNA and genes. It is TCRdb's table, rather than the study itself, that gives the V and J calls and clone size. Recorded for this sample are about 200,000 distinct CDR3 sequences; more than 3% of them occurred a single time. Jointly, the top ten make up roughly 3.2% of the sample.

Spanning cysteine to phenylalanine, the CDR3 consists of 15 amino acids. Only CDR3 DNA remains: 45 bases, in frame from the first base. Germline trimming: 0 bases from V, 4 bases from J; junction bases outside gene matches: 1. The germline V gene specifies SGHDT as CDR1 and YYEEEE as CDR2. Recombination connected TRBV5-6 to TRBJ2-3; 11 central bases correspond to TRBD2. This TCR was recovered from a young man who received the YFV17D yellow fever vaccine. Here the sequenced sample was CD4+ T cells sorted from PBMCs, taken 10 days after the yellow fever booster vaccination. The DNA sequence is TGTGCCAGCAGCTTGGAACTAGCGGGGGCAGATACGCAGTATTTT. This encodes CASSLELAGADTQYF.